This TCR beta chain was found in a study of blood T cell repertoires in COVID-19. Study-wide context: There were acute and convalescent COVID-19 samples, and they came from the United States, Italy and Spain. PBMCs, B-cell-depleted T cells, or T cells were the source of the cDNA or gDNA that made up the material.

The V gene end was trimmed by 4 bases and the J gene end by 0 bases; junction bases not matched to a gene: 4. The germline gives CDR1 SEHNR, CDR2 FQNEAQ (reference sequence). This CDR3 is 15 amino acids long. Original processing notes: How many nucleated cells were present was estimated from reference gene primer amplification. Measured with immunoSEQ multiplex PCR; TCRdb has only the in-frame clones, and not every one. D and trimming come from the DNA, and the V and J calls and clone size come from that table. The table has more than 95,000 clones, 85% to 90% seen once. The chain has TRBV7-9 and TRBJ1-2; 8 positions agree with TRBD1. Source material: peripheral blood. The clonotype comes from a human donor in a cohort sampled during active COVID-19. The CDR3 spells CASSYTGGANYGYTF. As DNA, the CDR3 is TGTGCCAGCAGCTATACAGGGGGAGCTAACTATGGCTACACCTTC.